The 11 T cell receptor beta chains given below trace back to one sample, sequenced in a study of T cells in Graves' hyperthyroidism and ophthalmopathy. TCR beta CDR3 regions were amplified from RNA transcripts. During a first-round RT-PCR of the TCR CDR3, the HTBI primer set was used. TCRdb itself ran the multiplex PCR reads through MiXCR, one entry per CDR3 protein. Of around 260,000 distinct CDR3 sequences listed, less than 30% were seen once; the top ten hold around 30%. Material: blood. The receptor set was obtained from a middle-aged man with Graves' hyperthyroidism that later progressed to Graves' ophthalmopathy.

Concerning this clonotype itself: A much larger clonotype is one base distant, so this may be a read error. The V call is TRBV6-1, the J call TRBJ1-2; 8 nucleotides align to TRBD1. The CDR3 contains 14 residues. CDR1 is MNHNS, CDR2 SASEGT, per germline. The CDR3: CSSTEDRVYYGYTF. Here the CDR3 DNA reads TGTTCCAGCACCGAGGACAGGGTATATTATGGCTACACCTTC.

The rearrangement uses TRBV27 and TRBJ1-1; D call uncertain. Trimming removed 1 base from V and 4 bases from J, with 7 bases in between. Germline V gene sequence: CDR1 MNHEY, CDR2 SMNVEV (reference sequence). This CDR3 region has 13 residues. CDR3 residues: CASSLFSGTEAFF. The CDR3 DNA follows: TGTGCCAGCAGTTTATTCTCGGGCACTGAAGCTTTCTTT.

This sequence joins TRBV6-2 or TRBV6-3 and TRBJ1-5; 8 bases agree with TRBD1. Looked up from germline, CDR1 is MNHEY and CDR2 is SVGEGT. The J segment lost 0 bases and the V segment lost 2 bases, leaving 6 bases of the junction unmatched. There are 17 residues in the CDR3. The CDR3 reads CASSYPGQGRSNQPQHF. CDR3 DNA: TGTGCCAGCAGTTACCCTGGACAGGGTCGTAGCAATCAGCCCCAGCATTTT.

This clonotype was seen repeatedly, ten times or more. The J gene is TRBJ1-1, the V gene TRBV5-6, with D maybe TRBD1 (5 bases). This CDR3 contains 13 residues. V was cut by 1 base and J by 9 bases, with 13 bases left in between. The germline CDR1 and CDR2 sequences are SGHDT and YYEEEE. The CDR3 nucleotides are TGTGCCAGCAGCTTGCGTACAGGAATAAAAGCTTTCTTT. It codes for CASSLRTGIKAFF.

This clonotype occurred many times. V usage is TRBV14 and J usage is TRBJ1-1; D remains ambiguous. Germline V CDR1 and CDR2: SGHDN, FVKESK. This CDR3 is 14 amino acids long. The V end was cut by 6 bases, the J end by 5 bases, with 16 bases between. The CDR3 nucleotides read TGTGCCAGCAGTTACGACCGGGGTTGGACTGAAGCTTTCTTT. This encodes CASSYDRGWTEAFF.

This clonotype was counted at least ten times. The CDR3 loop is CASSQASAAGEPQHF. DNA of the CDR3: TGCGCCAGCAGCCAAGCCTCGGCGGCAGGGGAGCCCCAGCATTTT. The chain couples TRBV4-1 to TRBJ1-5; a possible D gene is TRBD1 (6 bases). Germline CDR1 and CDR2: MGHRA and YSYEKL. Trimming left V 1 base short and J 8 bases short, with 15 bases between. The CDR3 has 15 residues.

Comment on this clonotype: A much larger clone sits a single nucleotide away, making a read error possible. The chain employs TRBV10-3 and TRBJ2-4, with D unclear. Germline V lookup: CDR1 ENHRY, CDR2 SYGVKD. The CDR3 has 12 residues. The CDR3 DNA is TGTGACATCAGTGCTCAAGAAAACATTCAGTACTTC. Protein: CDISAQENIQYF.

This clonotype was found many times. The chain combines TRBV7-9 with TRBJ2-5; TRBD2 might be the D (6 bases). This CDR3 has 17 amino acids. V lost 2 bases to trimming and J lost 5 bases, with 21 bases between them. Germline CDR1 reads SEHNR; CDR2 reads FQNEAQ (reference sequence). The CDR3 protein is CASSLFVAGLKGETQYF. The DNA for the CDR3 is TGTGCCAGCAGCTTATTCGTTGCGGGACTCAAGGGCGAGACCCAGTACTTC.

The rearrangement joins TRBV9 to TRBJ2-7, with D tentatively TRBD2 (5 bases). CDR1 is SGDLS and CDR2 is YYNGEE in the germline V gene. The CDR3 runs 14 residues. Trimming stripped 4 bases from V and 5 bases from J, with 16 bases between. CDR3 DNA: TGTGCCAGCAGCAAGGCCGGGGTTTGGGACGAGCAGTACTTC. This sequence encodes CASSKAGVWDEQYF.

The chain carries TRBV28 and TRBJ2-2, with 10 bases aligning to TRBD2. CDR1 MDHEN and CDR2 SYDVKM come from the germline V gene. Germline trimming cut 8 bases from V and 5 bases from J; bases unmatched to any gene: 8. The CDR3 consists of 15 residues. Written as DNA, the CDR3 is TGTGCCAGCCAGTCCCTAGCGGGAGTGACCGGGGAGCTGTTTTTT. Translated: CASQSLAGVTGELFF. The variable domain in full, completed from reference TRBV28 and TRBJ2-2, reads DVKVTQSSRYLVKRTGEKVFLECVQDMDHENMFWYRQDPGLGLRLIYFSYDVKMKEKGDIPEGYSVSREKKERFSLILESASTNQTSMYLCASQSLAGVTGELFFGEGSRLTVL.

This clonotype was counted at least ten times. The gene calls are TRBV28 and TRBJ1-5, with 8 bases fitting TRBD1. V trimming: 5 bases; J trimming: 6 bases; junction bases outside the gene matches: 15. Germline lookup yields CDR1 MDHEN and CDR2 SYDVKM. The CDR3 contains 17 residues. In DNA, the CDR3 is TGTGCCAGCAGTCTTGGGACAGGAAGGGAGCTATCTCAGCCCCAGCATTTT. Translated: CASSLGTGRELSQPQHF.